This is a list of T cell receptor beta chains from one sample in a study of T cells in Graves' hyperthyroidism and ophthalmopathy. TCRdb used MiXCR to reprocess the multiplex PCR reads, holding one entry per CDR3 protein. The sample lists about 420,000 distinct CDR3 sequences; 15% to 17% were seen once. The sample taken for sequencing was blood. These receptor sequences come from a woman under 30 with Graves' hyperthyroidism. CDR3s include the opening cysteine and the closing phenylalanine or tryptophan. The D gene is left open where the match is weak. Clone size appears in some rows only: once, few, many, or a class for an expanded clone.

clone size	V gene	D gene	J gene	CDR3 DNA	CDR3 protein
.	TRBV12-3/TRBV12-4	.	TRBJ1-6	TGTGCCAGCGGTTCCCAACAGGGAATCAATTCACCCCTCCACTTT	CASGSQQGINSPLHF
.	TRBV15	TRBD1	TRBJ2-3	TGTGCCACCAGCATCCTACAGGGGGCGGATACGCAGTATTTT	CATSILQGADTQYF
many	TRBV12-3/TRBV12-4	.	TRBJ1-5	TGTGCCAGCACCACAAGGAGGGGAAATCAGCCCCAGCATTTT	CASTTRRGNQPQHF
.	TRBV7-9	.	TRBJ1-2	TGTGCCAGCAGCCCTGGGGGGGTGGATGGCTACACCTTC	CASSPGGVDGYTF
many	TRBV7-9	.	TRBJ2-7	TGTGCCAGCAGTTCACTTACGATCAGGGGCTCCCGCGAGCAGTACTTC	CASSSLTIRGSREQYF
.	TRBV4-2	TRBD2	TRBJ2-1	TGTGCCAGCAGCCAGTCGACTAGCGGGCCCTACAATGAGCAGTTCTTC	CASSQSTSGPYNEQFF
many	TRBV12-3/TRBV12-4	.	TRBJ1-1	TGTGCCAGCAGTCCACCATCCGGGACGTACACTGAAGCTTTCTTT	CASSPPSGTYTEAFF
many	TRBV5-1	.	TRBJ2-1	TGCGCCAGCAGCTTGTACCTCCTCGCCGACAATGAGCAGTTCTTC	CASSLYLLADNEQFF
many	TRBV28	TRBD2	TRBJ2-3	TGTGCCAGCACCAGCCGTGCGGGAGTAACAGATACGCAGTATTTT	CASTSRAGVTDTQYF
many	TRBV3-1	.	TRBJ1-3	TGTGCCAGCAGCCAAGCGGTCGAGGGAAACACCATATATTTT	CASSQAVEGNTIYF
many	TRBV5-6	TRBD1	TRBJ1-5	TGTGCCAGCAGCCGGGGACAGAATAGCAATCAGCCCCAGCATTTT	CASSRGQNSNQPQHF
.	TRBV29-1	.	TRBJ2-3	TGCAGCGACAGATACGGCCCAGATACGCAGTATTTT	CSDRYGPDTQYF
many	TRBV2	.	TRBJ2-3	TGTGCCAGCAGTGAAAAACGGATCGGGGATACGCAGTATTTT	CASSEKRIGDTQYF
few	TRBV7-9	.	TRBJ1-2	TGTGCCAGCACCCACAACGCCGGGTGGGGCTACACCTTC	CASTHNAGWGYTF
many	TRBV28	.	TRBJ1-2	TGTGCCAGCAGTTTATTCCATAGGGGTAACTATGGCTACACCTTC	CASSLFHRGNYGYTF
.	TRBV20-1	.	TRBJ2-3	TGCAGTGCTAGAGAAAGGGCCCCGTATGAGTATTTT	CSARERAPYEYF
many	TRBV6-1	TRBD1	TRBJ1-2	TGTGCCACCCTCCGGGTAGGGGGCTTTGTTAACTATGGCTACACCTTC	CATLRVGGFVNYGYTF
.	TRBV7-8	TRBD1	TRBJ1-2	TGTGCCAGCAGCTGGCAACCGGGACATCGGGACAGGACCTTC	CASSWQPGHRDRTF
many	TRBV7-2	.	TRBJ2-3	TGTGCCAGCAGCTTAGAAGTAGCCAGGGTCACAGATACGCAGTATTTT	CASSLEVARVTDTQYF
.	TRBV5-4	TRBD2	TRBJ2-1	TGTGCCAGCAGCTTGAGGGTCGGGACTAGCGGTTACAATGAGCAGTTCTTC	CASSLRVGTSGYNEQFF
many	TRBV25-1	.	TRBJ2-5	TGTGCCAGCAGTGAATATCGGGGGATGGGCCTAGAGACCCAGTACTTC	CASSEYRGMGLETQYF
many	TRBV7-9	TRBD1	TRBJ1-5	TGTGCCAGCAGCGCACTAACAGGGGTGGATCAGCCCCAGCATTTT	CASSALTGVDQPQHF